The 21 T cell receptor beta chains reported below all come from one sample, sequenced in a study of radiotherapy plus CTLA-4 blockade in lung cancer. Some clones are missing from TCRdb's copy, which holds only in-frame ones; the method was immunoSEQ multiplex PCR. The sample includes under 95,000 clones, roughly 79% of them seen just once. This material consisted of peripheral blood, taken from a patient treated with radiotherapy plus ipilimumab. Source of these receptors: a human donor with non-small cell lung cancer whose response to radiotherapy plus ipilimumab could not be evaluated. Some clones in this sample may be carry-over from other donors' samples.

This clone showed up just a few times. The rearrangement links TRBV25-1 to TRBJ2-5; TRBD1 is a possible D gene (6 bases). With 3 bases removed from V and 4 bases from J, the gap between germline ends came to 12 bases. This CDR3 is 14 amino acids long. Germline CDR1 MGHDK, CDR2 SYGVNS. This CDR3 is CASSDLDSRETQYF. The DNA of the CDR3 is TGTGCCAGCAGTGATCTGGACAGTAGAGAGACCCAGTACTTC.

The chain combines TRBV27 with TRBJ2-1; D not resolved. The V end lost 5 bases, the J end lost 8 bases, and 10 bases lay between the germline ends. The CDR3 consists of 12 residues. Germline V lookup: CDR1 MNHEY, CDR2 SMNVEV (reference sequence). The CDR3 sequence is CASSTQFHEQFF. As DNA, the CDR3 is TGTGCCAGCAGTACGCAGTTCCATGAGCAGTTCTTC.

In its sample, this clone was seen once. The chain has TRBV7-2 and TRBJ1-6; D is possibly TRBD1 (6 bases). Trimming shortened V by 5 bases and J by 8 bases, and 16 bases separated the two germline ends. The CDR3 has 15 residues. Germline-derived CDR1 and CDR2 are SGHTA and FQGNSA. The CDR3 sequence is CASSPPQGRDSPLHF. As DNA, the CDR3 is TGTGCCAGCAGCCCACCACAGGGACGGGATTCACCCCTCCACTTT.

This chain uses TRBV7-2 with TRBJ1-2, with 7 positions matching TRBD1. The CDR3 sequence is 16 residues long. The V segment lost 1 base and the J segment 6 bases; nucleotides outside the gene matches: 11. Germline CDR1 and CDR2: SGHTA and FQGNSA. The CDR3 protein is CASSLEATGLRDGYTF. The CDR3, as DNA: TGTGCCAGCAGCTTAGAGGCGACAGGGCTTAGGGATGGCTACACCTTC.

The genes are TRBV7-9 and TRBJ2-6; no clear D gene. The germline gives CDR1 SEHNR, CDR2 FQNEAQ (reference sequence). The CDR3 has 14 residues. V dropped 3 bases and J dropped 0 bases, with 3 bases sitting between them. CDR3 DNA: TGTGCCAGCAGCTTCAGCTCTGGGGCCAACGTCCTGACTTTC. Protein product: CASSFSSGANVLTF.

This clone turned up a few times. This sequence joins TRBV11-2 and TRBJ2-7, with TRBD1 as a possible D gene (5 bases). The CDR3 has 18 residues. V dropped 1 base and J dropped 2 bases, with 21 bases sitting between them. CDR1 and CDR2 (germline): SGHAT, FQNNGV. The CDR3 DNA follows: TGTGCCAGCAGCTTAGGTGATAGTCAGGAAAAAGGGGCCTACGAGCAGTACTTC. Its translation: CASSLGDSQEKGAYEQYF.

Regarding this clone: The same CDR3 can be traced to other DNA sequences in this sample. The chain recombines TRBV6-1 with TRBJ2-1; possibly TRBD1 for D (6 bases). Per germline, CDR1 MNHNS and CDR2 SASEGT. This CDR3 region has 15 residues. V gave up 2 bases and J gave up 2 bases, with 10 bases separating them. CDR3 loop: CASSESTGTYNEQFF. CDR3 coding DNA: TGTGCCAGCAGTGAAAGTACAGGGACCTACAATGAGCAGTTCTTC.

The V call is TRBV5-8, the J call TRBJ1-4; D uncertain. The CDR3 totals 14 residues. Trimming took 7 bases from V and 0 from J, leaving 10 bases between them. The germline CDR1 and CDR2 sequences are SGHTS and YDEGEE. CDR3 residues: CASWPVPTNEKLFF. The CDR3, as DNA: TGTGCCAGCTGGCCCGTACCAACTAATGAAAAACTGTTTTTT.

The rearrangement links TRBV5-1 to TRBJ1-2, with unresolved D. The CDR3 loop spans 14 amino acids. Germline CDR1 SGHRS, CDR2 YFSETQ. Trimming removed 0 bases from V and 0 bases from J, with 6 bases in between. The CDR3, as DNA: TGCGCCAGCAGCTTGGTGGCAGCTAACTATGGCTACACCTTC. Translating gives CASSLVAANYGYTF.

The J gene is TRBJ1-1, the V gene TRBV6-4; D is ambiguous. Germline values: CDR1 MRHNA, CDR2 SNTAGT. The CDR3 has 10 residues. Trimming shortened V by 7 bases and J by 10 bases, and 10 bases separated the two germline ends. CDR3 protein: CASTLRGAFF. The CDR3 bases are TGTGCCAGCACCCTGCGGGGAGCTTTCTTT.

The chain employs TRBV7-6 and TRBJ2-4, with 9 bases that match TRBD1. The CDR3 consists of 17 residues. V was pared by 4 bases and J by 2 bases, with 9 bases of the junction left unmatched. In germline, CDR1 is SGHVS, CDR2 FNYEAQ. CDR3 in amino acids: CASSSLRTGETKNIQYF. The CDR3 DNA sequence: TGTGCCAGCAGCTCCCTCAGGACAGGGGAGACCAAAAACATTCAGTACTTC.

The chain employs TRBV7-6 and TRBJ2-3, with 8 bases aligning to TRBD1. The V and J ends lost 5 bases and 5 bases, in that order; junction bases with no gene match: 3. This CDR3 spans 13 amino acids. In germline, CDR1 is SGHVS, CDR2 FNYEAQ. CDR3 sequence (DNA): TGTGCCAGCAGCCTAGGACAGGGAGATACGCAGTATTTT. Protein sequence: CASSLGQGDTQYF.

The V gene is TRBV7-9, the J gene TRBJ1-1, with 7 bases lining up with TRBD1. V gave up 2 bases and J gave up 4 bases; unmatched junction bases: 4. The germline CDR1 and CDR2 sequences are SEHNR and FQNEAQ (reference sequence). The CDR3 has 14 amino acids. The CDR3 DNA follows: TGTGCCAGCAGCTTACGACAGGGAAGCACTGAAGCTTTCTTT. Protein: CASSLRQGSTEAFF.

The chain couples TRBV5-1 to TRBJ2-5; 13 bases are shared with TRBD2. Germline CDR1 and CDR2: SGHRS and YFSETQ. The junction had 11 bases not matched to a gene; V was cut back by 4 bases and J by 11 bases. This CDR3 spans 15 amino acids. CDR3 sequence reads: CASSPGTSGVIEQYF. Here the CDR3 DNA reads TGCGCCAGCAGCCCCGGGACTAGCGGGGTTATAGAGCAGTACTTC.

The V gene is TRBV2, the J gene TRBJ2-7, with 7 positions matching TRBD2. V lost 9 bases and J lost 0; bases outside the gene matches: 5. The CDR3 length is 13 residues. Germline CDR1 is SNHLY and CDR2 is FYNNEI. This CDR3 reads CASGTTNSYEQYF. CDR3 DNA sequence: TGTGCCAGTGGGACTACCAACTCCTACGAGCAGTACTTC.

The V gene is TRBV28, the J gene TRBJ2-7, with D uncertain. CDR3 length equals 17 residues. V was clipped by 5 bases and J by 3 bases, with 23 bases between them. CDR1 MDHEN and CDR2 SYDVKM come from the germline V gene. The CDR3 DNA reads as TGTGCCAGCAGTCCCCCTTTGGCCCGGGTGTCCTTCTACGAGCAGTACTTC. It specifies CASSPPLARVSFYEQYF.

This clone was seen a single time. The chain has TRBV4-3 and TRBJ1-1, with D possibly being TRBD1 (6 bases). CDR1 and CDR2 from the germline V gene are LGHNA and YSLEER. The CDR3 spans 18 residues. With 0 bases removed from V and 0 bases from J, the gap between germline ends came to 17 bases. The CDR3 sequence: CASSQDHPRTVMNTEAFF. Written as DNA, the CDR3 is TGCGCCAGCAGCCAAGATCACCCCCGGACAGTCATGAACACTGAAGCTTTCTTT.

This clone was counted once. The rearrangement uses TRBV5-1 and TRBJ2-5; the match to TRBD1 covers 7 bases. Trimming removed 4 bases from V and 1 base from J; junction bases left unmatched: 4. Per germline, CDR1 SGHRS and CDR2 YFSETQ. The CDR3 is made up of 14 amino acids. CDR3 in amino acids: CASSVRQGQETQYF. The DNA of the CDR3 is TGCGCCAGCAGCGTGCGACAGGGCCAAGAGACCCAGTACTTC. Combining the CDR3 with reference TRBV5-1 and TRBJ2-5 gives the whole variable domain KAGVTQTPRYLIKTRGQQVTLSCSPISGHRSVSWYQQTPGQGLQFLFEYFSETQRNKGNFPGRFSGRQFSNSRSEMNVSTLELGDSALYLCASSVRQGQETQYFGPGTRLLVL.

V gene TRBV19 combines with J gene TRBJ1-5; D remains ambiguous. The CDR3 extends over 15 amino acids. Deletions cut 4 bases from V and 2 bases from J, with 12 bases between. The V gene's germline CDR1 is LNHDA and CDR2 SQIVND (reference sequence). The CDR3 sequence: CASSKVNGGNQPQHF. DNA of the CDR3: TGTGCCAGTAGTAAAGTAAATGGAGGCAATCAGCCCCAGCATTTT.

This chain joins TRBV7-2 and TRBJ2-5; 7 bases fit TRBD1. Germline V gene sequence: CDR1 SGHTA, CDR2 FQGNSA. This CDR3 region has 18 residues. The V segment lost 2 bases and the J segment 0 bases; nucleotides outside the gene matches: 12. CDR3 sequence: CASSLFVPTGVHQETQYF. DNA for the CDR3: TGTGCCAGCAGCTTATTTGTGCCCACAGGGGTCCACCAAGAGACCCAGTACTTC.

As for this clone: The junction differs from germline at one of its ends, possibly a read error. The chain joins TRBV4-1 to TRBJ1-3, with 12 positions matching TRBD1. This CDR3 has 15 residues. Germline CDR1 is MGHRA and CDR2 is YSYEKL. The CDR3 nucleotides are TGTGCCAGCAGCCAAGGGACAGGGGGCGGAAACACCATATATTTT. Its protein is CASSQGTGGGNTIYF.